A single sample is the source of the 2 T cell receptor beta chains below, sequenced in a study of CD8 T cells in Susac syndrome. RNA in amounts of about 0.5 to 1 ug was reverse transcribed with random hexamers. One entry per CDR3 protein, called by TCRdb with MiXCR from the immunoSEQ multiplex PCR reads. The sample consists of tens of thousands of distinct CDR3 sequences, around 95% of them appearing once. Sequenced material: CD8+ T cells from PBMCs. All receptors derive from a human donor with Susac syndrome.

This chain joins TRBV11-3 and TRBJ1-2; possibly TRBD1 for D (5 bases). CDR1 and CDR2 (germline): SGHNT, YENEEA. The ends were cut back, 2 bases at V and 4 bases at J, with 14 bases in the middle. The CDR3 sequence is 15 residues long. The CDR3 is CASSLSQGPLYGYTF. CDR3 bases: TGTGCCAGCAGCTTATCCCAGGGCCCCCTCTATGGCTACACCTTC.

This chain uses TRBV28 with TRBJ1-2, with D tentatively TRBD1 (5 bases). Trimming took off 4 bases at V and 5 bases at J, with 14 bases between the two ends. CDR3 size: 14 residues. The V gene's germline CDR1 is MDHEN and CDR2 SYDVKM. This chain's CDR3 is CASSYGEGTYGYTF. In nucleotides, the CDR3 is TGTGCCAGCAGTTATGGGGAGGGGACGTATGGCTACACCTTC.